This entry lists 20 T cell receptor beta chains sequenced from one sample in a study of T cell responses to AZD1222 COVID-19 vaccine. Only in-frame clones appear in the TCRdb table, and some are missing; sequencing was by immunoSEQ multiplex PCR. Of some 180,000 clones detected, 85% to 95% appear once; the ten largest clones hold 1.5% to 2%. The sample here was peripheral blood, taken 28 days after the second AZD1222 dose. These receptors were taken from an adult who received the AZD1222 COVID-19 vaccine.

The rearrangement joins TRBV28 to TRBJ2-7, with a possible D match to TRBD2 (5 bases). V lost 3 bases and J lost 4, with 7 bases in between. Germline values: CDR1 MDHEN, CDR2 SYDVKM. CDR3 size: 12 residues. The CDR3 spells CASSFWEYEQYF. DNA of the CDR3: TGTGCCAGCAGTTTCTGGGAGTACGAGCAGTACTTC.

The chain recombines TRBV11-1 with TRBJ2-1; 11 nucleotides align to TRBD2. V shed 5 bases, J shed 2 bases, and the junction held 5 bases outside the gene matches. The germline CDR1 and CDR2 sequences are SGHAT and FQDESV (reference sequence). The length of the CDR3 is 16 residues. The CDR3 here is CASSDTSGGAYNEQFF. In DNA, the CDR3 is TGTGCCAGCAGCGATACTAGCGGGGGTGCCTACAATGAGCAGTTCTTC.

V usage is TRBV10-3 and J usage is TRBJ2-3; 7 nucleotides line up with TRBD1. The V gene end was trimmed by 10 bases and the J gene end by 0 bases; junction bases not matched to a gene: 10. Looked up from germline, CDR1 is ENHRY and CDR2 is SYGVKD. The CDR3 loop spans 15 amino acids. Here the CDR3 DNA reads TGTGCCACCTCAAGAGGACAGGTTAGCACAGATACGCAGTATTTT. The encoded protein is CATSRGQVSTDTQYF.

The rearrangement joins TRBV27 to TRBJ1-3; maybe TRBD1 (6 bases). This CDR3 has 14 amino acids. The V end was cut by 3 bases, the J end by 3 bases, with 9 bases between. The germline gives CDR1 MNHEY, CDR2 SMNVEV (reference sequence). The CDR3 loop reads CASSLGQGGNTIYF. The CDR3 DNA reads TGTGCCAGCAGTTTGGGACAAGGTGGAAACACCATATATTTT.

Note on this clone: Germline and junction disagree at one end, which may indicate a read error. This chain uses TRBV27 with TRBJ1-1, with no clear D. Germline CDR1 is MNHEY and CDR2 is SMNVEV (reference sequence). The CDR3 covers 14 residues. DNA of the CDR3: TGTGCCAGCAGTTTAGTTCCGGGGAACGCTGAAGCTTTCTTT. This sequence encodes CASSLVPGNAEAFF.

The chain uses TRBV18 and TRBJ1-4, with unresolved D. The V end was cut by 6 bases, the J end by 7 bases, with 9 bases between. The CDR3 extends over 12 amino acids. Per germline, CDR1 KGHSH and CDR2 LQKENI. The CDR3: CASSQPGEKLFF. For the CDR3, the DNA is TGTGCCAGCTCCCAACCCGGTGAAAAACTGTTTTTT.

This rearrangement joins TRBV7-3 to TRBJ2-2; D gene unclear. V was cut by 2 bases and J by 5 bases, with 6 bases left in between. The V gene's germline CDR1 is SGHTA and CDR2 FQGTGA. The CDR3 contains 13 residues. The CDR3 reads CASSLPETGELFF. The CDR3 coding sequence is TGTGCCAGCAGCTTACCGGAGACCGGGGAGCTGTTTTTT.

This clone was seen just once. The chain is built from TRBV19 and TRBJ2-7, with 8 bases identical to TRBD1. Germline loops: CDR1 LNHDA, CDR2 SQIVND (reference sequence). Trimming at V came to 10 bases and at J to 2 bases, leaving 10 bases not matched to a gene. This CDR3 contains 14 residues. CDR3 DNA: TGTGCCACTACCTCGCCGGGACAGGCCTACGAGCAGTACTTC. Protein: CATTSPGQAYEQYF.

The chain is built from TRBV2 and TRBJ1-6, with no clear D. Looked up from germline, CDR1 is SNHLY and CDR2 is FYNNEI. Trimming removed 1 base at V and 1 base at J, with 5 bases between. The CDR3 is made up of 15 amino acids. The CDR3 loop reads CASSEGISYNSPLHF. The CDR3 coding sequence is TGTGCCAGCAGTGAAGGGATTTCCTATAATTCACCCCTCCACTTT.

The V and J genes are TRBV6-4 and TRBJ2-3; possibly TRBD2 for D (6 bases). This CDR3 region has 13 residues. Trimming stripped 3 bases from V and 4 bases from J, with 8 bases between. Germline V CDR1 and CDR2: MRHNA, SNTAGT. CDR3 nucleotide sequence: TGTGCCAGCAGTGAGGGGGGAGCAGATACGCAGTATTTT. Translated, it gives CASSEGGADTQYF.

The rearrangement uses TRBV18 and TRBJ2-7, with 11 bases identical to TRBD2. This CDR3 has 14 residues. J gave up 5 bases and V 5 bases, and 5 bases lay outside the gene matches. In germline, CDR1 is KGHSH, CDR2 LQKENI. This chain's CDR3 is CASSSTSGSDEQYF. CDR3 sequence (DNA): TGTGCCAGCTCATCCACTAGCGGGAGTGACGAGCAGTACTTC.

This clone was recorded only once. The chain recombines TRBV19 with TRBJ2-6, with TRBD1 matching over 8 bases. Per the germline V gene, CDR1 is LNHDA and CDR2 is SQIVND (reference sequence). This CDR3 spans 16 amino acids. Trimming removed 6 bases from V and 1 base from J; junction bases left unmatched: 5. CDR3 sequence reads: CASSGQGGSGANVLTF. The CDR3, as DNA: TGTGCCAGTAGCGGACAGGGTGGTTCTGGGGCCAACGTCCTGACTTTC.

This clone has only one observation. The chain links TRBV15 to TRBJ1-1; tentatively, D is TRBD1 (6 bases). This CDR3 has 17 residues. Germline assignment: CDR1 LNHNV and CDR2 YYDKDF (reference sequence). V was trimmed by 1 base and J by 1 base, leaving 16 bases between them. This CDR3 reads CATSRGSKGVGNTEAFF. CDR3 in DNA: TGTGCCACCAGCAGAGGAAGTAAGGGGGTGGGGAACACTGAAGCTTTCTTT. Variable domain in full (rest from reference TRBV15 and TRBJ1-1): DAMVIQNPRYQVTQFGKPVTLSCSQTLNHNVMYWYQQKSSQAPKLLFHYYDKDFNNEADTPDNFQSRRPNTSFCFLDIRSPGLGDTAMYLCATSRGSKGVGNTEAFFGQGTRLTVV.

CDR3 sequence reads: CASSTLAGGVTDTQYF. Written as DNA, the CDR3 is TGTGCCAGTAGTACGCTAGCGGGGGGGGTCACAGATACGCAGTATTTT. This rearrangement joins TRBV19 to TRBJ2-3; TRBD2 matches 12 bases. The V and J ends lost 4 bases and 2 bases, in that order; junction bases with no gene match: 4. The length of the CDR3 is 16 residues. CDR1 and CDR2 from the germline V gene are LNHDA and SQIVND (reference sequence).

The rearrangement joins TRBV9 to TRBJ2-7, with D unclear. This CDR3 comprises 13 residues. Per the germline V gene, CDR1 is SGDLS and CDR2 is YYNGEE. Trimming removed 2 bases from V and 3 bases from J, with 9 bases in between. The CDR3 reads CASSVDPIYEQYF. CDR3 sequence (DNA): TGTGCCAGCAGCGTGGATCCCATCTACGAGCAGTACTTC.

The gene calls are TRBV4-2 and TRBJ1-2; no clear D. This CDR3 is 12 amino acids long. Trimming took 0 bases from V and 4 from J, leaving 3 bases between them. Germline V gene sequence: CDR1 LGHNA, CDR2 YNFKEQ. CDR3 amino acids: CASSQDPYGYTF. CDR3 bases: TGTGCCAGCAGCCAAGATCCCTATGGCTACACCTTC.

The J gene is TRBJ2-2, the V gene TRBV11-2; tentatively, D is TRBD1 or TRBD2 (5 bases each). CDR1 and CDR2 (germline): SGHAT, FQNNGV. V lost 5 bases and J lost 7, with 17 bases in between. CDR3 length: 15 amino acids. DNA of the CDR3: TGTGCCAGCAGCCTCCGGGACGGCCAGGGCGGGGAGCTGTTTTTT. The encoded protein is CASSLRDGQGGELFF.

This sequence joins TRBV5-6 and TRBJ1-4; tentative D call: TRBD1 (5 bases). The CDR3 has 17 residues. Germline assignment: CDR1 SGHDT and CDR2 YYEEEE. Deletions cut 4 bases from V and 0 bases from J, with 16 bases between. CDR3 in amino acids: CASSRQRFGATNEKLFF. CDR3 DNA: TGTGCCAGCAGCCGACAGAGGTTTGGGGCAACTAATGAAAAACTGTTTTTT.

The rearrangement joins TRBV28 to TRBJ2-7; 7 bases match TRBD1. With 11 bases clipped from V and 2 bases from J, the junction kept 3 bases outside the gene matches. The length of the CDR3 is 11 residues. Germline CDR1 MDHEN, CDR2 SYDVKM. The CDR3 DNA is TGTGCCGTCGGGACAGCCTACGAGCAGTACTTC. It specifies CAVGTAYEQYF.

The V gene is TRBV18, the J gene TRBJ1-6; D not resolved. The CDR3 spans 12 residues. CDR1 is KGHSH and CDR2 is LQKENI in the germline V gene. V gave up 6 bases and J gave up 8 bases, with 8 bases separating them. The CDR3, as DNA: TGTGCCAGCTCCACCACGGATTCACCCCTCCACTTT. Its translation: CASSTTDSPLHF.